This TCR beta chain is from a study of patients and donors after allogeneic stem cell transplantation. The germline V gene encodes CDR1 SEHNR and CDR2 FQNEAQ (reference sequence). Trimming left V 4 bases short and J 0 bases short, with 12 bases between. CDR3 size: 15 residues. TCRdb analysed the RT-PCR reads with MiXCR anew, one entry per CDR3 protein. This table has about a million distinct CDR3 sequences, more than 15% appearing once. The receptor comes from a human donor who was either an allogeneic HSCT recipient or a stem cell or donor lymphocyte infusion donor (not recorded which). It is not recorded whose cells these are; they may come from a transplant donor. The chain combines TRBV7-9 with TRBJ1-2; no definite D call. Sequenced: blood, either unsorted or a sorted T cell fraction (not recorded which). Here the CDR3 reads CASSSEGFSNYGYTF. The CDR3 DNA reads TGTGCCAGCAGCTCGGAAGGATTTTCTAACTATGGCTACACCTTC. The whole variable domain, filled in from reference TRBV7-9 and TRBJ1-2, reads DTGVSQNPRHKITKRGQNVTFRCDPISEHNRLYWYRQTLGQGPEFLTYFQNEAQLEKSRLLSDRFSAERPKGSFSTLEIQRTEQGDSAMYLCASSSEGFSNYGYTFGSGTRLTVV.